This section outlines one TCR beta chain sequence together with its context. Its antigen is not yet known. No clone much larger than this one lies a single base away; base qualities are absent. Collaborating institutions collected whole blood in K2EDTA tubes following their own protocols. For TCRbeta analysis, collaborator samples were shipped as frozen whole blood, as isolated PBMCs, or as DNA extracted from either sample type. Inclusive of the bounding cysteine and phenylalanine, the CDR3 is 15 residues long. The CDR3 DNA has 45 bases and is translated from base 1. CDR1 and CDR2, looked up from the germline V gene (reference sequence), are LNHDA and SQIVND. For this chain, trimming is 4 bases at the V end and 3 bases at the J end, and the number of junction bases without a gene match is 3. TCRbeta CDR3 regions were amplified from genomic DNA by means of the immunoSEQ Assay, a bias-controlled multiplex PCR. In the paper's pipeline: The number of nucleated cells in each sample was estimated by amplification of reference gene primers within the assay. To quantify the absolute abundance of each unique TCRbeta CDR3 rearrangement, sequence reads were collapsed and filtered. For each sample, productive Simpson clonality was calculated by taking the square root of Simpson's diversity index across productive rearrangements. Imported from immuneACCESS, the table was reduced by TCRdb to in-frame sequences with V and J called. These copies leave out some clones; in studies compared against another copy, an unresolved V gene accounts for under half, and the cause of the remainder is not known. The V and J calls and clone size come from that table; D and trimming were worked out from the DNA. This sample holds 90,000 to 140,000 clones; roughly 80% were observed only once. The ten largest clones take up around 10% of the sample.

The data originate from a study of blood T cell repertoires in COVID-19 (dated by TCRdb to the early 2020s). Some background on the complete study: The collaborator samples originated in the United States, Italy and Spain and spanned the acute and convalescent phases of COVID-19. The prospective study material was composed of cDNA or gDNA derived from T cells, B-cell-depleted T cells, or PBMCs. The dataset comprised deeply sampled blood TCRbeta repertoires from subjects exposed to, actively infected with, or recovered from COVID-19. The repertoires were released in a freely available public database meant as a resource for research on the immune response to SARS-CoV-2. Samples were obtained from the ongoing ImmuneRACE study (first 160 participants) and from 1,000 to 1,500 subjects provided by 6 global collaborators. Sample metadata almost always included a de-identified subject ID, COVID-19 status, age in years and sex. HLA class I and class II types, where available, came from metadata supplied by the sample provider rather than from assay-based typing.

The research as a whole found: The quantity of clinical and demographic metadata differed by source and by participant and was supplied without curation.

The chain couples TRBV19 to TRBJ2-5; 12 junctional bases match TRBD1. The receptor was derived from a woman in her seventies with acute or convalescent COVID-19. Material for sequencing was peripheral blood. The sequenced DNA is TGTGCCAGTAGTAAGGGACAGGGGGCTGAAGAGACCCAGTACTTC. Translated, this gives CASSKGQGAEETQYF.